Listed below are T cell receptor beta chains from one sample, sequenced in a study of blood T cells in healthy people across ages. TCRdb redid the calling of the 5' RACE reads with MiXCR, one entry per CDR3 protein. The sample consists of 1.5 million to 2 million distinct CDR3 sequences, about two fifths of them appearing once. The source material was blood. The receptors come from a human donor in good health. Each CDR3 is given with its conserved first and last residue. D genes are given only for firm matches. For some rows the clone size is stated as once, few or many, or as a class when expanded; others skip it.

V	D	size	J	CDR3	DNA
TRBV12-3/TRBV12-4	.	few	TRBJ1-2	CASSRGYRVGGYTF	TGTGCCAGCAGCAGAGGCTACAGGGTTGGTGGCTACACCTTC
TRBV5-1	TRBD1	.	TRBJ1-1	CASSRAGGEGLTEAFF	TGCGCCAGCAGCCGGGCAGGGGGTGAGGGCCTAACTGAAGCTTTCTTT
TRBV3-1	.	.	TRBJ2-1	CASSQDLHVGEQFF	TGTGCCAGCAGCCAAGATCTACATGTCGGTGAGCAGTTCTTC
TRBV5-1	.	.	TRBJ1-1	CASSLVSSRGAGGAFF	TGCGCCAGCAGTCTTGTCTCATCCCGTGGTGCGGGTGGAGCTTTCTTT
TRBV6-2/TRBV6-3	.	.	TRBJ2-5	CASSATGWVETQYF	TGTGCCAGCAGTGCCACCGGGTGGGTAGAGACCCAGTACTTC
TRBV9	TRBD1	few	TRBJ2-3	CASSATPTGEDTQYF	TGTGCCAGCAGCGCGACTCCCACAGGGGAAGATACGCAGTATTTT
TRBV7-2	TRBD1	.	TRBJ1-1	CACSLGTGGKAFF	TGTGCCTGCAGCTTAGGGACAGGGGGCAAAGCTTTCTTT
TRBV4-1	TRBD1	.	TRBJ2-4	CASRPQGEEDIQYF	TGCGCCAGCAGACCACAGGGGGAAGAGGACATTCAGTACTTC
TRBV7-8	TRBD2	few	TRBJ2-3	CASSHEWAGGQKDTQYF	TGTGCCAGCAGCCATGAATGGGCGGGGGGGCAGAAAGATACGCAGTATTTT
TRBV20-1	.	.	TRBJ2-4	CSARDNWGDEQYF	TGCAGTGCTAGAGATAACTGGGGTGATGAGCAGTACTTC
TRBV20-1	TRBD2	few	TRBJ2-1	CSAVTSGGYNEQFF	TGCAGTGCTGTGACTAGCGGGGGGTACAATGAGCAGTTCTTC
TRBV29-1	.	.	TRBJ1-1	CSVQSGGGNTEAFF	TGCAGCGTTCAAAGTGGAGGGGGGAACACTGAAGCTTTCTTT
TRBV27	.	.	TRBJ2-5	CASSRGDRKETQYF	TGTGCCAGCAGTCGGGGGGACAGGAAAGAGACCCAGTACTTC
TRBV9	.	.	TRBJ1-5	CASSVEGYSGQPQHF	TGTGCCAGCAGCGTAGAAGGGTACTCAGGTCAGCCCCAGCATTTT
TRBV7-3	.	.	TRBJ1-2	CASSLTGGARGYTF	TGTGCCAGCAGCCTCACCGGTGGGGCGCGGGGCTACACCTTC
TRBV6-2/TRBV6-3	TRBD1	.	TRBJ2-5	CARNSDRGIHKQYF	TGTGCCAGAAATTCCGACAGGGGCATCCACAAGCAGTACTTC
TRBV5-6	.	.	TRBJ2-3	CASNPRGSVGAQYF	TGTGCCAGCAACCCTCGAGGTTCGGTTGGAGCGCAGTATTTT
TRBV29-1	.	.	TRBJ1-1	CSVYTGEAFF	TGCAGCGTATACACAGGAGAAGCTTTCTTT
TRBV2	.	.	TRBJ2-3	CASSDIDRLTDTQYF	TGTGCCAGCAGTGATATCGATAGGTTAACAGATACGCAGTATTTT
TRBV20-1	.	.	TRBJ2-3	CSASADPDTQYF	TGCAGTGCTAGCGCGGACCCAGATACGCAGTATTTT
TRBV11-3	TRBD2	few	TRBJ2-5	CASGVGVAGGQETQYF	TGTGCCAGCGGGGTAGGGGTAGCGGGGGGTCAAGAGACCCAGTACTTC
TRBV5-1	.	.	TRBJ1-2	CASSLVAGAGYGYTF	TGCGCCAGCAGCTTGGTCGCAGGGGCGGGCTATGGCTACACCTTC
TRBV3-1	.	once	TRBJ2-5	CASSDRKGQETQYF	TGTGCCAGCAGCGACAGGAAGGGCCAAGAGACCCAGTACTTC
TRBV29-1	.	few	TRBJ1-2	CSVDVLANYGYTF	TGCAGCGTTGATGTCCTAGCTAACTATGGCTACACCTTC
TRBV4-3	TRBD1	.	TRBJ1-2	CASSLTGQGVGGYTF	TGCGCCAGCAGCTTAACCGGGCAGGGGGTTGGTGGCTACACCTTC
TRBV3-1	TRBD1	few	TRBJ2-7	CASSAGQGGHEQYF	TGTGCCAGCAGCGCTGGACAGGGGGGACACGAGCAGTACTTC
TRBV18	.	few	TRBJ1-1	CASSPNSGDTEAFF	TGTGCCAGCTCACCAAATTCGGGGGACACTGAAGCTTTCTTT
TRBV24-1	TRBD2	.	TRBJ2-3	CATSDVGAGREDTQYF	TGTGCCACCAGTGACGTTGGGGCGGGGAGGGAAGATACGCAGTATTTT
TRBV6-6	TRBD1	once	TRBJ1-1	CASSRQGAVNTEAFF	TGTGCCAGCAGTCGGCAGGGGGCGGTTAACACTGAAGCTTTCTTT
TRBV12-3/TRBV12-4	.	.	TRBJ2-1	CASSWASTYQFF	TGTGCCAGCAGTTGGGCTAGCACTTACCAGTTCTTC
TRBV20-1	.	many	TRBJ1-4	CSAPGDYGEKLFF	TGCAGTGCTCCAGGGGATTACGGTGAAAAACTGTTTTTT
TRBV6-5	.	.	TRBJ1-1	CASSYSTVNTEAFF	TGTGCCAGCAGTTACTCCACAGTGAACACTGAAGCTTTCTTT
TRBV5-1	.	.	TRBJ2-6	CASGLGSSGANVLTF	TGCGCCAGCGGCTTGGGCTCCTCTGGGGCCAACGTCCTGACTTTC
TRBV7-9	TRBD2	.	TRBJ2-1	CASSWGLAAVNEQFF	TGTGCCAGCAGCTGGGGACTAGCAGCAGTCAATGAGCAGTTCTTC
TRBV12-3/TRBV12-4	.	many	TRBJ2-3	CASSFRRDTQYF	TGTGCCAGCAGTTTTCGTCGAGATACGCAGTATTTT
TRBV7-9	TRBD1	few	TRBJ2-5	CASSSGQGAVTQYF	TGTGCCAGCAGCTCGGGACAGGGTGCAGTGACCCAGTACTTC
TRBV5-6	.	.	TRBJ2-3	CASSFPGFRDTDTQYF	TGTGCCAGCAGCTTCCCCGGATTTCGAGATACAGATACGCAGTATTTT
TRBV5-1	TRBD2	few	TRBJ2-7	CASSLVLGGVSYEQYF	TGCGCCAGCAGCTTGGTTCTGGGGGGGGTATCCTACGAGCAGTACTTC
TRBV12-3/TRBV12-4	.	.	TRBJ1-5	CASTADSYQPQHF	TGTGCCAGCACCGCTGACAGTTATCAGCCCCAGCATTTT
TRBV7-2	.	.	TRBJ2-3	CASSGPGVPDTQYF	TGTGCCAGCAGCGGACCTGGGGTCCCAGATACGCAGTATTTT
TRBV28	.	few	TRBJ2-3	CASSAVATPSTDTQYF	TGTGCCAGCAGTGCCGTCGCAACGCCTAGCACAGATACGCAGTATTTT
TRBV20-1	.	.	TRBJ2-1	CSARRRAEVNEQFF	TGCAGTGCCAGAAGGCGGGCAGAGGTCAATGAGCAGTTCTTC
TRBV28	.	.	TRBJ1-2	CASSWHGHNYGYTF	TGTGCCAGCAGTTGGCACGGACATAACTATGGCTACACCTTC
TRBV7-8	.	.	TRBJ1-6	CASSLGRPGPNNSPLHF	TGTGCCAGCAGCTTAGGGCGACCGGGACCCAATAATTCACCCCTCCACTTT
TRBV10-3	TRBD2	few	TRBJ2-7	CAIRFSGDSYEQYF	TGTGCCATCAGATTTAGCGGGGACTCCTACGAGCAGTACTTC